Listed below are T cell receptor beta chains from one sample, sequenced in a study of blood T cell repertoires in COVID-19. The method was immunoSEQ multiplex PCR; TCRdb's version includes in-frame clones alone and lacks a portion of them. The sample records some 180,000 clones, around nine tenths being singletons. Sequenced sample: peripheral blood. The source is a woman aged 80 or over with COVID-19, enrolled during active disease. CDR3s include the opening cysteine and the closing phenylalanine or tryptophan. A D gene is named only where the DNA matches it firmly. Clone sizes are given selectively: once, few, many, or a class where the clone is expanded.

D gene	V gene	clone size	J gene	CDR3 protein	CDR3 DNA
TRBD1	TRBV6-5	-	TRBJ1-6	CATSWDRGKSPLHF	TGTGCCACTAGCTGGGACAGGGGGAAATCACCCCTCCACTTT
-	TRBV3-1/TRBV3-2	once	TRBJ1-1	CASNSADGQWTEAFF	TGTGCCAGCAACTCAGCGGACGGACAGTGGACTGAAGCTTTCTTT
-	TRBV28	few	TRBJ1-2	CAISRGRTNYGYTF	TGTGCCATCTCCAGAGGGAGAACTAACTATGGCTACACCTTC
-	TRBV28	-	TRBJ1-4	CASSSNEKLFF	TGTGCCAGCAGTTCGAATGAAAAACTGTTTTTT
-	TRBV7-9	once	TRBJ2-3	CASSLAVTDTQYF	TGTGCCAGCAGCTTAGCCGTCACAGATACGCAGTATTTT
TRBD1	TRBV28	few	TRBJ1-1	CASRPQGRPEAFF	TGTGCCAGCAGGCCACAGGGGCGGCCTGAAGCTTTCTTT
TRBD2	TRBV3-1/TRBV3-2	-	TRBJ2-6	CASSLSGRAGANVLTF	TGTGCCAGCAGCCTTAGCGGGAGGGCTGGGGCCAACGTCCTGACTTTC
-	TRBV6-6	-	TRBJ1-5	CASSYSGGNQPQHF	TGTGCCAGCAGTTACTCGGGGGGAAATCAGCCCCAGCATTTT
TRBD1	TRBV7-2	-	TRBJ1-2	CASSFDRVGYTF	TGTGCCAGCAGCTTCGACAGGGTCGGCTACACCTTC
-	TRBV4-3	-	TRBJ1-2	CASSHFQATAQTYGYTF	TGCGCCAGCAGCCACTTCCAGGCAACGGCCCAGACCTATGGCTACACCTTC
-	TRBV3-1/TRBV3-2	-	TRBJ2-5	CASSQDPASERETQYF	TGTGCCAGCAGCCAAGATCCCGCCAGCGAGCGAGAGACCCAGTACTTC
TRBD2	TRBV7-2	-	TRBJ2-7	CASSYSLAGGTYEQYF	TGTGCCAGCAGCTACTCTCTAGCGGGAGGAACCTACGAGCAGTACTTC
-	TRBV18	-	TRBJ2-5	CASSRERPETQYF	TGTGCCAGCTCACGCGAGCGTCCAGAGACCCAGTACTTC
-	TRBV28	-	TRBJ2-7	CASRRGQSYEQYF	TGTGCCAGCAGGCGGGGACAGAGCTACGAGCAGTACTTC
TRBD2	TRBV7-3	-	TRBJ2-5	CASSLLAGGQETQYF	TGTGCCAGCAGCTTACTAGCGGGAGGGCAAGAGACCCAGTACTTC
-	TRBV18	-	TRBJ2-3	CASSPARSNTDTQYF	TGTGCCAGCTCACCTGCCAGGTCAAACACAGATACGCAGTATTTT
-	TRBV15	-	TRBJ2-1	CATSREAVNYNEQFF	TGTGCCACCAGCAGAGAAGCGGTGAACTACAATGAGCAGTTCTTC
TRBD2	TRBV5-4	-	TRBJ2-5	CASSLYSGGGETQYF	TGTGCCAGCAGCTTGTATTCGGGAGGTGGAGAGACCCAGTACTTC
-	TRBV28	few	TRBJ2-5	CASSSLSGDNLRETQYF	TGTGCCAGCAGTTCCCTAAGTGGGGACAATCTACGAGAGACCCAGTACTTC
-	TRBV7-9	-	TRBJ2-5	CASSLSGSETQYF	TGTGCCAGCAGTTTATCCGGGTCAGAGACCCAGTACTTC
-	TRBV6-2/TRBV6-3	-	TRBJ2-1	CASSHKAGAEQFF	TGTGCCAGCAGCCATAAAGCTGGGGCTGAGCAGTTCTTC
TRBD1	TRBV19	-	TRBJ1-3	CVLGQTRNTIYF	TGTGTCTTGGGACAGACAAGAAACACCATATATTTT
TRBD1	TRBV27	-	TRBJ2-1	CASSTQGAISGEQFF	TGTGCCAGCAGTACTCAGGGGGCGATAAGTGGTGAGCAGTTCTTC
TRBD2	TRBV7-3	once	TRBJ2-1	CASSLTRGAGGNEQFF	TGTGCCAGCAGCTTAACTAGAGGAGCGGGAGGTAATGAGCAGTTCTTC
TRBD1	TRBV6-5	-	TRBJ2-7	CASRPGTVANYEQYF	TGTGCCAGCAGACCCGGGACAGTGGCAAACTACGAGCAGTACTTC
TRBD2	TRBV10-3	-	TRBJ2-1	CAISPNGASGSQNEQFF	TGTGCCATCAGTCCTAACGGGGCTAGCGGGAGTCAAAATGAGCAGTTCTTC
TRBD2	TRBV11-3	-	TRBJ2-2	CASSFLAGVGTGELFF	TGTGCCAGCAGCTTTCTAGCGGGAGTTGGCACCGGGGAGCTGTTTTTT
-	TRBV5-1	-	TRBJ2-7	CASSLAGGYYEQYF	TGCGCCAGCAGCTTGGCCGGGGGATACTACGAGCAGTACTTC
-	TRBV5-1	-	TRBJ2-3	CASSLAGKGADTQYF	TGCGCCAGCAGCTTGGCCGGGAAGGGCGCGGATACGCAGTATTTT
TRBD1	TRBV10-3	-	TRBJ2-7	CAIRGQGVGNEQYF	TGTGCCATCAGAGGACAGGGGGTCGGTAACGAGCAGTACTTC
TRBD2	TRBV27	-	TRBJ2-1	CASSRAGEGYNEQFF	TGTGCCAGCAGTAGAGCGGGAGAGGGCTACAATGAGCAGTTCTTC
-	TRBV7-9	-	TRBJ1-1	CASTPGVIGTEAFF	TGTGCCAGCACCCCGGGGGTGATCGGAACTGAAGCTTTCTTT
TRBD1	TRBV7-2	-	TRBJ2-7	CASSKWTGTYEQYF	TGTGCCAGCAGCAAGTGGACAGGGACCTACGAGCAGTACTTC
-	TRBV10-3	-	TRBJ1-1	CAISLRQVGETEAFF	TGTGCCATCAGCTTGAGACAGGTAGGAGAAACTGAAGCTTTCTTT
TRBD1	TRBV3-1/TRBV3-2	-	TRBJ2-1	CASSRDRYNEQFF	TGTGCCAGCAGCCGGGACAGGTACAATGAGCAGTTCTTC